This T cell receptor (beta chain) came from a study of T cells in Graves' hyperthyroidism and ophthalmopathy. This clonotype was detected many times. RNA transcripts yielded amplified TCR beta CDR3 regions. First-round RT-PCR targeting the TCR CDR3 was performed with the HTBI primer set. TCRdb re-derived calls from the multiplex PCR reads in MiXCR, one entry per CDR3 protein. Here the sample spans about 540,000 distinct CDR3 sequences, 46% being singletons. Germline lookup yields CDR1 DFQATT and CDR2 SNEGSKA (reference sequence). The ends were cut back, 4 bases at V and 2 bases at J, with 11 bases in the middle. The CDR3 spans 13 residues.

The chain couples TRBV20-1 to TRBJ2-5, with D perhaps TRBD2 (5 bases). This clonotype was obtained from a woman younger than 30 with Graves' hyperthyroidism. Sample: peripheral blood or thyroid tissue (not recorded which). CDR3 sequence (DNA): TGCAGTGCTATCCGGGAATCACAAGAGACCCAGTACTTC. It yields the protein CSAIRESQETQYF.